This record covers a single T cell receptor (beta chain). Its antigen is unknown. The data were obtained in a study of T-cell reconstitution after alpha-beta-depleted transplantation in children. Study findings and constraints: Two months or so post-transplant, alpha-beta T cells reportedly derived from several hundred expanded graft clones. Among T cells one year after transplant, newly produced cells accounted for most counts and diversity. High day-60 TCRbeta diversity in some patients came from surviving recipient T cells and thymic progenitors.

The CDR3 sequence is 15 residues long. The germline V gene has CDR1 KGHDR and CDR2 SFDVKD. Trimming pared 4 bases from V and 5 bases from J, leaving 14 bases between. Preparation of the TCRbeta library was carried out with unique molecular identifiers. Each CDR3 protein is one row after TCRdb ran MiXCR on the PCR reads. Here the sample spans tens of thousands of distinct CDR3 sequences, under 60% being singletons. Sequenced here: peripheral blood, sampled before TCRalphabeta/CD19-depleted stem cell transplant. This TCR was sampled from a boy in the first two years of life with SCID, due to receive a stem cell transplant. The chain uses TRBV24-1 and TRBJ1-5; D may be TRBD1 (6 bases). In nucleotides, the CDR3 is TGTGCCACCAGTGACCCGGGGAGGGGGGATCAGCCCCAGCATTTT. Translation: CATSDPGRGDQPQHF.